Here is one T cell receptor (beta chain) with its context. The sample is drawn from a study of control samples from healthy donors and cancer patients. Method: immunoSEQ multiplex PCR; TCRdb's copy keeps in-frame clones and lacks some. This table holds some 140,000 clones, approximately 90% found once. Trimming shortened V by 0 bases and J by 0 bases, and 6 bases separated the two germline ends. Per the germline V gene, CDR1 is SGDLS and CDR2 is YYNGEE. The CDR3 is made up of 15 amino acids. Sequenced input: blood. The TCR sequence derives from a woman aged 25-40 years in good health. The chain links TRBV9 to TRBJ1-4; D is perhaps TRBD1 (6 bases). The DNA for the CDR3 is TGTGCCAGCAGCGTAGCAGGGGCAACTAATGAAAAACTGTTTTTT. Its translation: CASSVAGATNEKLFF.